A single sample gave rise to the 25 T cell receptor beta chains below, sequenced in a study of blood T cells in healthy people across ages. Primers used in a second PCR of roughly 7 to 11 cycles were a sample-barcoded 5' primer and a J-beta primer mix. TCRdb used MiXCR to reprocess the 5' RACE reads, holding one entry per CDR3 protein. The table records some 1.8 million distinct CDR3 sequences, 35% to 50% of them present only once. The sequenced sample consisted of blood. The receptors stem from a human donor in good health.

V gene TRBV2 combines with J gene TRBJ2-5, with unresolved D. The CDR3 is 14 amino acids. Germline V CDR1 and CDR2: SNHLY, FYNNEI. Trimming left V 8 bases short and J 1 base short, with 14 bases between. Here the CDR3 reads CASQTTETQETQYF. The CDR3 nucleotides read TGTGCCAGCCAGACGACTGAGACCCAAGAGACCCAGTACTTC.

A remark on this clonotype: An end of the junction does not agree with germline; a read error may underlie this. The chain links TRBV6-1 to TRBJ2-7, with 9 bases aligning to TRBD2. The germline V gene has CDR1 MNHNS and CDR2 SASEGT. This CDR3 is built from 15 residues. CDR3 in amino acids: CASNEGASGAYEQYF. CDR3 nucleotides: TGTGCCAGCAATGAAGGGGCTAGCGGGGCCTACGAGCAGTACTTC.

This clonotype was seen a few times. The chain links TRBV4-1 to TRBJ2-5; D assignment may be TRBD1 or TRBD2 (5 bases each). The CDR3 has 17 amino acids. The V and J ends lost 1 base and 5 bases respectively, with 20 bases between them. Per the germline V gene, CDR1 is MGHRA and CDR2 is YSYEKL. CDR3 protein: CASSQGGSRGRWETQYF. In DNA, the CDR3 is TGCGCCAGCAGCCAAGGGGGCTCACGGGGCCGGTGGGAGACCCAGTACTTC.

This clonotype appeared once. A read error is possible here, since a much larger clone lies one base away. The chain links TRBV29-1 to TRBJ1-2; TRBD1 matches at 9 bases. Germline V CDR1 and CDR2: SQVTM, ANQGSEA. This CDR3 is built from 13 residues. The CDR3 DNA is TGCTGCGCCGGGGACAGGGAGAACTATGGCTACACCTTC. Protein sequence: CCAGDRENYGYTF.

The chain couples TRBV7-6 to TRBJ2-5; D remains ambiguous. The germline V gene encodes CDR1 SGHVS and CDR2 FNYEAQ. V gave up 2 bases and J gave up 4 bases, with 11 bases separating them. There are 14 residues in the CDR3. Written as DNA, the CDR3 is TGTGCCAGCAGCTTAAACCTAAACCGAGAGACCCAGTACTTC. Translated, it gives CASSLNLNRETQYF.

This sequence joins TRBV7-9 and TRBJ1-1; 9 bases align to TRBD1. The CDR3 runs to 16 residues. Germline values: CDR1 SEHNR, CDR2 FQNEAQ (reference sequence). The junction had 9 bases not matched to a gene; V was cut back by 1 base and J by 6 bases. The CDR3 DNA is TGTGCCAGCAGCTTAGGGTGGTCGGGACAGGGCTCTGAAGCTTTCTTT. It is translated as CASSLGWSGQGSEAFF.

The CDR3 DNA is TGTGCCAGCAGCCAAGATCTAGGGACTAGCACCTTAAGCTCCTACAATGAGCAGTTCTTC. Translation: CASSQDLGTSTLSSYNEQFF. This chain connects TRBV4-2 to TRBJ2-1; 9 bases match TRBD2. The germline CDR1 and CDR2 sequences are LGHNA and YNFKEQ. This CDR3 has 20 residues. The V segment lost 0 bases and the J segment 0 bases; nucleotides outside the gene matches: 12.

The CDR3 here is CASSVERTQLGGDTQYF. The CDR3 region has the DNA TGTGCCAGCAGCGTAGAAAGGACGCAATTGGGGGGAGATACGCAGTATTTT. The chain has TRBV9 and TRBJ2-3, with D perhaps TRBD2 (6 bases). CDR1 and CDR2 from the germline V gene are SGDLS and YYNGEE. The CDR3 is 17 residues long. V gave up 0 bases and J gave up 5 bases, with 19 bases separating them.

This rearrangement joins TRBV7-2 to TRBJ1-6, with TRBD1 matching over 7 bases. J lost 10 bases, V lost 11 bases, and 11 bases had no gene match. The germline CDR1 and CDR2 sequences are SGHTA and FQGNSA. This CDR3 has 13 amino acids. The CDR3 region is CAGASTGESPLHF. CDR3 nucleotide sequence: TGTGCCGGCGCATCCACAGGGGAGTCACCCCTCCACTTT.

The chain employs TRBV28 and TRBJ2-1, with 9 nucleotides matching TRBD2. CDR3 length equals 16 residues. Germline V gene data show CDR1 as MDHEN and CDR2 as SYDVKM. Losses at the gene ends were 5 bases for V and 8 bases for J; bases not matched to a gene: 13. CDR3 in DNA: TGTGCCAGCAGTGCCTCTAGCGGGGTCGGGATCTATGAGCAGTTCTTC. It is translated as CASSASSGVGIYEQFF.

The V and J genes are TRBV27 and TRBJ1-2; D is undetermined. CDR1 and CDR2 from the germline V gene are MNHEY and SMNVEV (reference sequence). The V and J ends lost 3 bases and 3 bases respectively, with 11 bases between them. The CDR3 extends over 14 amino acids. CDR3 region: CASSFSDRYYGYTF. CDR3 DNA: TGTGCCAGCAGTTTCTCGGACCGATACTATGGCTACACCTTC.

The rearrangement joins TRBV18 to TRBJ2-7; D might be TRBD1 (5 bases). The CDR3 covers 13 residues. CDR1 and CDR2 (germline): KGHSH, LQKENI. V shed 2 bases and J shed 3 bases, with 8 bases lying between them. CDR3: CASSPAGYYEQYF. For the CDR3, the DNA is TGTGCCAGCTCACCAGCAGGGTACTACGAGCAGTACTTC. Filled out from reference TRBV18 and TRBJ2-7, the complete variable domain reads NAGVMQNPRHLVRRRGQEARLRCSPMKGHSHVYWYRQLPEEGLKFMVYLQKENIIDESGMPKERFSAEFPKEGPSILRIQQVVRGDSAAYFCASSPAGYYEQYFGPGTRLTVT.

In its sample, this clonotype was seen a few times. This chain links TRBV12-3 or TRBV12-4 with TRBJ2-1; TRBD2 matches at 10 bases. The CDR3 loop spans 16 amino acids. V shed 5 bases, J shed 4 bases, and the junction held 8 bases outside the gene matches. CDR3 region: CASSPSLAGAYNEQFF. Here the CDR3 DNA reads TGTGCCAGCAGTCCGAGCCTAGCGGGGGCTTACAATGAGCAGTTCTTC.

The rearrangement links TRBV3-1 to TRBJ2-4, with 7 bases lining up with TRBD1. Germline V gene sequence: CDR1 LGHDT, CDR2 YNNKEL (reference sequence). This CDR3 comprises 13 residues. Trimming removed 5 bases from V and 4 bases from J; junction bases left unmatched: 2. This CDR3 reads CASSEGQKNIQYF. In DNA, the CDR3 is TGTGCCAGCAGCGAGGGACAGAAAAACATTCAGTACTTC.

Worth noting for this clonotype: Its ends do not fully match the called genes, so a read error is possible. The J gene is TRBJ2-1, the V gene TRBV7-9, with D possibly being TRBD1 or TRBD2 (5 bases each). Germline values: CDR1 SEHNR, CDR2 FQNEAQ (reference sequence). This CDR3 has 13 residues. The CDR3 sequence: CASSFGGKETQFF. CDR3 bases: TGTGCCAGTAGCTTTGGGGGAAAAGAGACCCAGTTCTTC. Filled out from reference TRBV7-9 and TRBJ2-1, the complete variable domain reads DTGVSQNPRHKITKRGQNVTFRCDPISEHNRLYWYRQTLGQGPEFLTYFQNEAQLEKSRLLSDRFSAERPKGSFSTLEIQRTEQGDSAMYLCASSFGGKETQFFGPGTRLTVL.

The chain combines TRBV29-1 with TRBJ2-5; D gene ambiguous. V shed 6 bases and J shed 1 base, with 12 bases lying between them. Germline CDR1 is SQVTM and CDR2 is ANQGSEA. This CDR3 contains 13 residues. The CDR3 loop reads CSVGGRSQETQYF. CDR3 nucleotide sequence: TGCAGCGTGGGCGGACGGTCCCAAGAGACCCAGTACTTC.

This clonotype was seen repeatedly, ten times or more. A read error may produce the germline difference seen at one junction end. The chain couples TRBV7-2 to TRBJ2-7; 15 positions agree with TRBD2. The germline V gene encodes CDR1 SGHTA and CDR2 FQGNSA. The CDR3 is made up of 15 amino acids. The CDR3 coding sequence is TGCGCCAGCAGCTTGGGACTAGCGGGGGGCTACGAGCAGTACTTC. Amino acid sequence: CASSLGLAGGYEQYF. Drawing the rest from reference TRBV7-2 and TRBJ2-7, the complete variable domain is GAGVSQSPSNKVTEKGKDVELRCDPISGHTALYWYRQSLGQGLEFLIYFQGNSAPDKSGLPSDRFSAERTGGSVSTLTIQRTQQEDSAVYLCASSLGLAGGYEQYFGPGTRLTVT.

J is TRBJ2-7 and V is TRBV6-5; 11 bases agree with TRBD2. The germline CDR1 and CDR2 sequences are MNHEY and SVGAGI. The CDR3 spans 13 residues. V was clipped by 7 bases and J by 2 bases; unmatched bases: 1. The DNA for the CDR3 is TGTGCCAGCACTAGCGGGGGGACCTACGAGCAGTACTTC. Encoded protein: CASTSGGTYEQYF.

CDR3 sequence: CASSSPLGGLADTQYF. As DNA, the CDR3 is TGCGCCAGCAGCTCCCCGCTGGGGGGGCTAGCGGATACCCAGTACTTC. The chain recombines TRBV5-1 with TRBJ2-7; D may be TRBD2 (7 bases). The CDR3 totals 16 residues. Germline CDR1 and CDR2: SGHRS and YFSETQ. Trimming removed 3 bases at V and 10 bases at J, with 26 bases between.

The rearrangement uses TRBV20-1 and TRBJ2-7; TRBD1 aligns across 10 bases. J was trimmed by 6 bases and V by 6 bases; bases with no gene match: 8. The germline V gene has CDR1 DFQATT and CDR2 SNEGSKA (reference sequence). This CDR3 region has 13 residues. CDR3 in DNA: TGCAGTGCCGAGGACAGGGGGATTGCCGAGCAGTACTTC. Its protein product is CSAEDRGIAEQYF.

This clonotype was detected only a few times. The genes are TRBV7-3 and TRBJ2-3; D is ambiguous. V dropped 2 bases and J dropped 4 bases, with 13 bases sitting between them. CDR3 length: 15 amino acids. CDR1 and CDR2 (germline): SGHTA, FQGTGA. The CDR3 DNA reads TGTGCCAGCAGCTTAGAATGGGGTGGGGCAGATACGCAGTATTTT. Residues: CASSLEWGGADTQYF.

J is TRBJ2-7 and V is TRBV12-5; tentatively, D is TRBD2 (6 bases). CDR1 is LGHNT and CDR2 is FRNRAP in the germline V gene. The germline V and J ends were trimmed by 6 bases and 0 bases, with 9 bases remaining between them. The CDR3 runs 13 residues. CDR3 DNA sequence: TGTGCTAGTGGCCCGGGGGTCTCCTACGAGCAGTACTTC. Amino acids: CASGPGVSYEQYF.

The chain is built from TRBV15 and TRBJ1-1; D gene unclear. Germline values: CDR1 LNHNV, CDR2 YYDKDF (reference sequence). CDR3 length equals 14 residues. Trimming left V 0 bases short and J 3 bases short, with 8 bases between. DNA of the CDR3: TGTGCCACCAGCAGAGAATACCAATACACTGAAGCTTTCTTT. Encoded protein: CATSREYQYTEAFF.

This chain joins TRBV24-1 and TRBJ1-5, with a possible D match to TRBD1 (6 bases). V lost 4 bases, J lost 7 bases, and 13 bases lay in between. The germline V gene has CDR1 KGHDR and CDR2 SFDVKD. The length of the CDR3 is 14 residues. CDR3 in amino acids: CATSEFGTKQPQHF. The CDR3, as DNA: TGTGCCACCAGTGAGTTCGGGACAAAACAGCCCCAGCATTTT.

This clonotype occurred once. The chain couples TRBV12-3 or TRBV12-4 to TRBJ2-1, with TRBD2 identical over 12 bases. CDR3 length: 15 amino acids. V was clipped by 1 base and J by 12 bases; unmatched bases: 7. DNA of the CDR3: TGTGCCAGCAGTTTAGGACTAGCGGGGGCCATGGTGCAGTTCTTC. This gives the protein CASSLGLAGAMVQFF.